Presented here are 10 T cell receptor beta chains from one specimen sequenced in a study of T cells in localized non-small cell lung cancer (dated by TCRdb to 2018 to 2021). Libraries were prepared through the immunoSEQ multiplex PCR assay. Entries here come from immuneACCESS through TCRdb and include only in-frame sequences with V and J called. Some clones fail to appear in such tables; in the studies checked, an unresolved V gene covers under half of the shortfall, and the cause of the remainder is unknown. For this sample the table gives tens of thousands of clones, of which roughly 90% were detected only once. Approximately 22% of the sample is taken by the ten largest. Sequenced material: peripheral blood, taken before any cancer treatment. These receptors originate from a man aged 35 to 69 with stage I squamous cell lung carcinoma.

The sample holds one count of this clone. This CDR3 is CASSPQTGVGEQYF. The CDR3 nucleotides read TGTGCCAGCAGTCCCCAGACAGGGGTGGGTGAGCAGTACTTC. The V gene is TRBV28, the J gene TRBJ2-7; 8 bases are shared with TRBD1. V was pared by 5 bases and J by 7 bases, with 10 bases of the junction left unmatched. The germline V gene encodes CDR1 MDHEN and CDR2 SYDVKM. This CDR3 comprises 14 residues.

The rearrangement links TRBV5-8 to TRBJ2-6; 10 bases align to TRBD1. Losses at the gene ends were 0 bases for V and 4 bases for J; bases not matched to a gene: 4. Germline V gene data show CDR1 as SGHTS and CDR2 as YDEGEE. The CDR3 covers 17 residues. The CDR3 spells CASSLGDRGSGANVLTF. The CDR3 coding sequence is TGTGCCAGCAGCTTGGGGGACAGGGGCTCGGGGGCCAACGTCCTGACTTTC.

V usage is TRBV19 and J usage is TRBJ2-2; 8 nucleotides agree with TRBD1. The CDR3 length is 14 residues. Germline V CDR1 and CDR2: LNHDA, SQIVND (reference sequence). The V gene end was trimmed by 7 bases and the J gene end by 2 bases; junction bases not matched to a gene: 3. The CDR3 coding sequence is TGTGCCAGTACCCAGGGGGCTAACACCGGGGAGCTGTTTTTT. Translation: CASTQGANTGELFF.

This chain links TRBV19 with TRBJ2-1; 10 nucleotides match TRBD2. The V segment lost 6 bases and the J segment 0 bases; nucleotides outside the gene matches: 2. The germline gives CDR1 LNHDA, CDR2 SQIVND (reference sequence). The CDR3 loop spans 15 amino acids. This CDR3 is CASSTSGNSYNEQFF. The CDR3 nucleotides read TGTGCCAGTAGCACTAGCGGGAACTCCTACAATGAGCAGTTCTTC. The full variable domain, completed using reference TRBV19 and TRBJ2-1, is DGGITQSPKYLFRKEGQNVTLSCEQNLNHDAMYWYRQDPGQGLRLIYYSQIVNDFQKGDIAEGYSVSREKKESFPLTVTSAQKNPTAFYLCASSTSGNSYNEQFFGPGTRLTVL.

The V and J genes are TRBV6-1 and TRBJ2-7, with D unresolved. With 5 bases removed from V and 4 bases from J, the gap between germline ends came to 15 bases. This CDR3 spans 14 amino acids. Germline CDR1 reads MNHNS; CDR2 reads SASEGT. CDR3 bases: TGTGCCAGCAGTCCGCACTTTGACTCGTACGAGCAGTACTTC. Amino acids: CASSPHFDSYEQYF.

This rearrangement joins TRBV18 to TRBJ2-2; D remains ambiguous. The germline gives CDR1 KGHSH, CDR2 LQKENI. This CDR3 is 16 amino acids long. V was cut by 0 bases and J by 4 bases, with 12 bases left in between. The CDR3 spells CASSPPMTLGTGELFF. CDR3 DNA sequence: TGTGCCAGCTCACCACCGATGACATTGGGCACCGGGGAGCTGTTTTTT.

Here the CDR3 reads CASSWTTYEQYF. The DNA of the CDR3 is TGTGCCAGCAGTTGGACTACATACGAGCAGTACTTC. The rearrangement uses TRBV28 and TRBJ2-7, with D possibly being TRBD2 (6 bases). Trimming left V 4 bases short and J 4 bases short, with 8 bases between. Germline V gene data show CDR1 as MDHEN and CDR2 as SYDVKM. The length of the CDR3 is 12 residues. Filled out from reference TRBV28 and TRBJ2-7, the complete variable domain reads DVKVTQSSRYLVKRTGEKVFLECVQDMDHENMFWYRQDPGLGLRLIYFSYDVKMKEKGDIPEGYSVSREKKERFSLILESASTNQTSMYLCASSWTTYEQYFGPGTRLTVT.

The rearrangement links TRBV5-4 to TRBJ2-7; TRBD2 agrees at 8 bases. Germline V gene lookup returns CDR1 SGHNT and CDR2 YYREEE (reference sequence). V shed 3 bases, J shed 2 bases, and the junction held 7 bases outside the gene matches. This CDR3 has 15 amino acids. As DNA, the CDR3 is TGTGCCAGCAGCTATGGTATAGCGGGAACCTACGAGCAGTACTTC. This codes for CASSYGIAGTYEQYF.

This rearrangement joins TRBV4-1 to TRBJ1-2; TRBD1 is a possible D gene (6 bases). Germline CDR1 is MGHRA and CDR2 is YSYEKL. V was pared by 0 bases and J by 1 base, with 9 bases between. The CDR3 is 15 amino acids. The CDR3 sequence: CASSQDPGDNYGYTF. In DNA, the CDR3 is TGCGCCAGCAGCCAAGATCCAGGGGATAACTATGGCTACACCTTC.

This clone occurred a few times. The chain combines TRBV5-1 with TRBJ2-7; a possible D gene is TRBD1 (6 bases). The CDR3 spans 14 residues. Germline V gives CDR1 SGHRS, CDR2 YFSETQ. The germline V and J ends were trimmed by 0 bases and 6 bases, with 13 bases remaining between them. CDR3 nucleotide sequence: TGCGCCAGCAGCTTGGGCAGGGGACGGGGCGAGCAGTACTTC. It encodes CASSLGRGRGEQYF.